This T cell receptor (beta chain) emerged from a study of cytomegalovirus exposure and HLA in healthy donors. Findings and limits, study-wide: Many donors shared some public TCRs, even though most TCR sequences were rare. There were three CMV-associated chains whose specificity for CMV antigens was confirmed in vitro.

With 7 bases removed from V and 4 bases from J, the gap between germline ends came to 14 bases. Germline V CDR1 and CDR2: MNHEY, SMNVEV (reference sequence). The CDR3 length is 14 residues. As regards this clone: No antigen is known for it.

The PCR used 60 Vbeta and 13 Jbeta primers. Some clones are missing from TCRdb's copy, which holds only in-frame ones; the method was immunoSEQ multiplex PCR. The sample records 110,000 or so clones, about two thirds being singletons. This TCR came from a woman aged 65 to 85 in good health and CMV-seropositive. The sample consisted of PBMCs. This chain uses TRBV27 with TRBJ1-5; D unclear. The CDR3 coding sequence is TGTGCCAGCAAAGCCCAATTCTCGAATCAGCCCCAGCATTTT. The encoded protein is CASKAQFSNQPQHF.